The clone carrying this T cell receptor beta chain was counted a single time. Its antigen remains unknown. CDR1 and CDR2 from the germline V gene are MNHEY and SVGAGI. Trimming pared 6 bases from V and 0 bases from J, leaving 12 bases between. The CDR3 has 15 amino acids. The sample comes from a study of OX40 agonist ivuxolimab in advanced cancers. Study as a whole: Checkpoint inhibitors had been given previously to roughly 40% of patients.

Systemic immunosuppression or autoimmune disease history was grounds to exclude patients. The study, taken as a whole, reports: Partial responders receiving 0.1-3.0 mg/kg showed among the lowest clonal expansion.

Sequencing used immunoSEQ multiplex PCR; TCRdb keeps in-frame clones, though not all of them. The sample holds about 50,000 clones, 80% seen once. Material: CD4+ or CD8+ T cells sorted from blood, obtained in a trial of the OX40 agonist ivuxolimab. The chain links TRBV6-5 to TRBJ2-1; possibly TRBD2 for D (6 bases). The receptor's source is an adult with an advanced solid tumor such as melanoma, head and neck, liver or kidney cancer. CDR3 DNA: TGTGCCAGCAGCCGCGGGGTTAGCTCCTACAATGAGCAGTTCTTC. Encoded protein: CASSRGVSSYNEQFF.